The 21 T cell receptor beta chains presented below share a single source sample, sequenced in a study of T cell repertoires in cytomegalovirus infection. Their antigen targets remain unknown. Each CDR3 protein is one row after TCRdb ran MiXCR on the reads. The data contain 95,000 to 150,000 distinct CDR3 sequences, over 30% of them seen just once; the ten biggest clones take up around three fifths. Specimen: CD8+ T cells from cultured PBMCs, collected from culture after CMV antigen stimulation. The receptors derive from a human donor in good health (CMV status not recorded). Some clones in this sample may be carry-over from other donors' samples.

This clonotype has a count of ten or more. The chain employs TRBV20-1 and TRBJ2-7; no clear D gene. Germline assignment: CDR1 DFQATT and CDR2 SNEGSKA (reference sequence). V shed 7 bases and J shed 4 bases, with 17 bases lying between them. CDR3 length: 13 amino acids. The DNA of the CDR3 is TGCAGTGGCCTTGTGTCTACGGGTTACGAGCAGTACTTC. Its translation is CSGLVSTGYEQYF.

The sample holds a few counts of this clonotype. J is TRBJ2-5 and V is TRBV7-6, with D perhaps given as TRBD1 or TRBD2 (5 bases each). Germline V gives CDR1 SGHVS, CDR2 FNYEAQ. This CDR3 has 15 residues. The V end was cut by 0 bases, the J end by 2 bases, with 10 bases between. CDR3 nucleotides: TGTGCCAGCAGCTTAGCCCCGAGGGGTCAAGAGACCCAGTACTTC. It specifies CASSLAPRGQETQYF.

The chain has TRBV19 and TRBJ1-4, with D hard to call. Trimming left V 1 base short and J 4 bases short, with 7 bases between. Germline CDR1 and CDR2: LNHDA and SQIVND (reference sequence). The CDR3 runs to 14 residues. CDR3 in amino acids: CASSIGHRNEKLFF. The CDR3 region has the DNA TGTGCCAGTAGTATAGGACACCGTAATGAAAAACTGTTTTTT. The full variable domain, its missing parts supplied by reference TRBV19 and TRBJ1-4, is DGGITQSPKYLFRKEGQNVTLSCEQNLNHDAMYWYRQDPGQGLRLIYYSQIVNDFQKGDIAEGYSVSREKKESFPLTVTSAQKNPTAFYLCASSIGHRNEKLFFGSGTQLSVL.

This clonotype was found a few times. The rearrangement joins TRBV4-1 to TRBJ2-1, with 8 bases that match TRBD1. The CDR3 is made up of 14 amino acids. With 2 bases clipped from V and 8 bases from J, the junction kept 5 bases outside the gene matches. Germline V gives CDR1 MGHRA, CDR2 YSYEKL. The CDR3 coding sequence is TGCGCCAGCAGCCAACGACAGGGGTGGGATGAGCAGTTCTTC. Translated, it gives CASSQRQGWDEQFF.

The V call is TRBV24-1, the J call TRBJ2-5; D gene uncertain. This CDR3 has 13 amino acids. The germline V and J ends were trimmed by 10 bases and 1 base, with 12 bases remaining between them. The germline V gene has CDR1 KGHDR and CDR2 SFDVKD. CDR3 amino acids: CATSTQSQETQYF. The CDR3 DNA follows: TGTGCCACTTCGACACAAAGCCAAGAGACCCAGTACTTC.

This clonotype was detected only a few times. This chain joins TRBV12-3 or TRBV12-4 and TRBJ2-7; TRBD1 matches 9 bases. This CDR3 is built from 15 residues. Trimming removed 4 bases from V and 3 bases from J; junction bases left unmatched: 7. CDR3 protein: CASSSPRTGDYEQYF. The CDR3 nucleotides are TGTGCCAGCAGTTCCCCGAGGACAGGGGACTACGAGCAGTACTTC.

This clonotype was found many times. V and J are TRBV7-2 and TRBJ1-1; D unresolved. This CDR3 comprises 13 residues. The V end was cut by 1 base, the J end by 2 bases, with 5 bases between. Germline V gene lookup returns CDR1 SGHTA and CDR2 FQGNSA. The CDR3 protein is CASSLGRNTEAFF. The CDR3 nucleotides read TGTGCCAGCAGCTTAGGTCGAAACACTGAAGCTTTCTTT.

At least ten counts were recorded for this clonotype. J is TRBJ2-3 and V is TRBV7-2; TRBD1 aligns across 12 bases. J was trimmed by 6 bases and V by 3 bases; bases with no gene match: 4. The length of the CDR3 is 15 residues. Per the germline V gene, CDR1 is SGHTA and CDR2 is FQGNSA. The DNA of the CDR3 is TGTGCCAGCAGCTTCCGGGACAGGGGGCCTGATACGCAGTATTTT. Translation: CASSFRDRGPDTQYF.

This clonotype was counted ten times or more. V usage is TRBV7-2 and J usage is TRBJ1-3; D may be TRBD1 (6 bases). The germline V gene has CDR1 SGHTA and CDR2 FQGNSA. V was cut by 6 bases and J by 0 bases, with 18 bases left in between. This CDR3 is built from 17 residues. Written as DNA, the CDR3 is TGTGCCAGCAGAAGAACGGTACAGGACAGCTCTGGAAACACCATATATTTT. Its translation: CASRRTVQDSSGNTIYF.

The gene calls are TRBV4-2 and TRBJ1-2; TRBD1 matches 11 bases. The CDR3 totals 16 residues. J gave up 7 bases and V 1 base, and 8 bases lay outside the gene matches. CDR1 and CDR2 (germline): LGHNA, YNFKEQ. Here the CDR3 reads CASSQGTGQGAFGYTF. As DNA, the CDR3 is TGTGCCAGCAGCCAAGGCACCGGACAGGGGGCTTTTGGCTACACCTTC.

The J gene is TRBJ2-5, the V gene TRBV27; perhaps D is TRBD1 or TRBD2 (5 bases each). The V and J ends lost 5 bases and 7 bases respectively, with 17 bases between them. The CDR3 length is 14 residues. Germline loops: CDR1 MNHEY, CDR2 SMNVEV (reference sequence). The CDR3 spells CASSLDQNGGTQYF. In DNA, the CDR3 is TGTGCCAGCAGTCTAGACCAAAATGGGGGGACCCAGTACTTC.

V is TRBV7-9 and J is TRBJ2-7; D may be TRBD1 or TRBD2 (5 bases each). Trimming stripped 5 bases from V and 6 bases from J, with 11 bases between. From germline, CDR1 is SEHNR and CDR2 FQNEAQ (reference sequence). The CDR3 runs to 12 residues. Written as DNA, the CDR3 is TGTGCCAGCAGCGGAAGGGACCGCGAGCAGTACTTC. Protein sequence: CASSGRDREQYF. The full variable domain, completed using reference TRBV7-9 and TRBJ2-7, is DTGVSQNPRHKITKRGQNVTFRCDPISEHNRLYWYRQTLGQGPEFLTYFQNEAQLEKSRLLSDRFSAERPKGSFSTLEIQRTEQGDSAMYLCASSGRDREQYFGPGTRLTVT.

This clonotype was recorded a few times. The chain uses TRBV4-1 and TRBJ2-7; perhaps TRBD2 as D (5 bases). V was trimmed by 1 base and J by 4 bases, leaving 14 bases between them. Germline CDR1 and CDR2: MGHRA and YSYEKL. CDR3 length equals 15 residues. The CDR3 reads CASSQAGGGWYEQYF. The CDR3 nucleotides are TGCGCCAGCAGCCAAGCGGGCGGAGGTTGGTACGAGCAGTACTTC.

This chain joins TRBV29-1 and TRBJ2-1, with D hard to call. V was pared by 7 bases and J by 4 bases, with 14 bases between. Germline V gene sequence: CDR1 SQVTM, CDR2 ANQGSEA. The CDR3 is made up of 13 amino acids. The CDR3 is CSGLRRGYNEQFF. The CDR3 coding sequence is TGCAGCGGGCTACGGCGCGGTTACAATGAGCAGTTCTTC.

This chain uses TRBV20-1 with TRBJ2-1; 7 bases fit TRBD1. V lost 5 bases and J lost 8; bases outside the gene matches: 12. This CDR3 spans 14 amino acids. Germline values: CDR1 DFQATT, CDR2 SNEGSKA (reference sequence). The CDR3 sequence: CSAPGQRLPDEQFF. Here the CDR3 DNA reads TGCAGTGCTCCGGGACAGCGTCTGCCCGATGAGCAGTTCTTC.

V gene TRBV7-9 combines with J gene TRBJ1-1; D is perhaps TRBD1 (5 bases). The germline V and J ends were trimmed by 4 bases and 0 bases, with 15 bases remaining between them. Germline CDR1 reads SEHNR; CDR2 reads FQNEAQ (reference sequence). The CDR3 length is 16 residues. CDR3 coding DNA: TGTGCCAGCAGCTCGACCCGCGGGGGTATGAACACTGAAGCTTTCTTT. Translated: CASSSTRGGMNTEAFF.

The gene calls are TRBV11-2 and TRBJ1-6; TRBD1 might be the D (5 bases). Per the germline V gene, CDR1 is SGHAT and CDR2 is FQNNGV. V lost 6 bases to trimming and J lost 1 base, with 10 bases between them. The CDR3 is 15 amino acids. The CDR3 region has the DNA TGTGCCAGCAGTTTTCCAGGGTCCTATAATTCACCCCTCCACTTT. This gives the protein CASSFPGSYNSPLHF.

The chain couples TRBV5-6 to TRBJ2-5; D is uncertain. V was trimmed by 2 bases and J by 5 bases, leaving 13 bases between them. The CDR3 length is 14 residues. Germline CDR1 is SGHDT and CDR2 is YYEEEE. The CDR3 is CASSFYLSLETQYF. The CDR3 DNA is TGTGCCAGCAGCTTCTACCTAAGTTTGGAGACCCAGTACTTC. Full variable domain (outside the CDR3, taken from reference TRBV5-6 and TRBJ2-5): DAGVTQSPTHLIKTRGQQVTLRCSPKSGHDTVSWYQQALGQGPQFIFQYYEEEERQRGNFPDRFSGHQFPNYSSELNVNALLLGDSALYLCASSFYLSLETQYFGPGTRLLVL.

This chain uses TRBV4-2 with TRBJ2-3; D is unresolved. Germline V gives CDR1 LGHNA, CDR2 YNFKEQ. The germline V and J ends were trimmed by 1 base and 0 bases, with 14 bases remaining between them. CDR3 size: 17 residues. The CDR3, as DNA: TGTGCCAGCAGCCAAGGTCATCTTTCCCCTAGCACAGATACGCAGTATTTT. It specifies CASSQGHLSPSTDTQYF.

In its sample, this clonotype was seen a few times. V gene TRBV4-1 combines with J gene TRBJ2-5; 8 nucleotides align to TRBD2. The V gene end was trimmed by 0 bases and the J gene end by 7 bases; junction bases not matched to a gene: 7. There are 15 residues in the CDR3. Germline V gene sequence: CDR1 MGHRA, CDR2 YSYEKL. The CDR3 DNA follows: TGCGCCAGCAGCCAAGAACCCGGGGGGGTTCGGACCCAGTACTTC. It translates to CASSQEPGGVRTQYF.

The V gene is TRBV6-5, the J gene TRBJ2-7, with 7 positions matching TRBD2. Germline V gives CDR1 MNHEY, CDR2 SVGAGI. This CDR3 is 15 amino acids long. The ends lost 0 bases at V and 2 bases at J; junction bases unmatched: 4. CDR3 loop: CASSYSSGATYEQYF. In DNA, the CDR3 is TGTGCCAGCAGTTACTCGAGCGGGGCTACCTACGAGCAGTACTTC.